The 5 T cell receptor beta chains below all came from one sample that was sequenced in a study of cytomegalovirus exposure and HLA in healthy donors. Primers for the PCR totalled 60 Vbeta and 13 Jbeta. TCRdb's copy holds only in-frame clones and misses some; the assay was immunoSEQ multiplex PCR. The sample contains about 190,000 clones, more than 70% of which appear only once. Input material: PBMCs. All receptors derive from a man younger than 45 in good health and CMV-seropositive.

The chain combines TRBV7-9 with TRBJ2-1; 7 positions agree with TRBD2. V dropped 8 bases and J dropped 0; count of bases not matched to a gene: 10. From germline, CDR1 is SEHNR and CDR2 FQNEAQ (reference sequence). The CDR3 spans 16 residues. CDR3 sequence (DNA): TGTGCCAGCCGCGGGGGAGCATCCTTCTCCTACAATGAGCAGTTCTTC. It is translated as CASRGGASFSYNEQFF.

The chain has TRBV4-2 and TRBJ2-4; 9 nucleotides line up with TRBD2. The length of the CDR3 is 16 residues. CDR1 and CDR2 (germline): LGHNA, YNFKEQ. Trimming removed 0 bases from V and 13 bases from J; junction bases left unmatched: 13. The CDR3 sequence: CASSQDLISGGSLQYF. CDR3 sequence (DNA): TGTGCCAGCAGCCAAGATCTCATTAGCGGGGGATCCCTCCAGTACTTC.

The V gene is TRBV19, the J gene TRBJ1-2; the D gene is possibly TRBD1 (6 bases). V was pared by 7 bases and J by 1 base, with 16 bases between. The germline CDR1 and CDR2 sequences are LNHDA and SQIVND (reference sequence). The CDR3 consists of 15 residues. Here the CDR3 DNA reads TGTGCCAGTACCTCCCCAGGGGCCGGTAACTATGGCTACACCTTC. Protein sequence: CASTSPGAGNYGYTF.

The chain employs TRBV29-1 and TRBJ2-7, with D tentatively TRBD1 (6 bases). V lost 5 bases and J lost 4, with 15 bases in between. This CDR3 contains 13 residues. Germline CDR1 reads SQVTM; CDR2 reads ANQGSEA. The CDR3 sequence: CSVRQGFMYEQYF. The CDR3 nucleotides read TGCAGCGTTCGCCAGGGGTTCATGTACGAGCAGTACTTC.

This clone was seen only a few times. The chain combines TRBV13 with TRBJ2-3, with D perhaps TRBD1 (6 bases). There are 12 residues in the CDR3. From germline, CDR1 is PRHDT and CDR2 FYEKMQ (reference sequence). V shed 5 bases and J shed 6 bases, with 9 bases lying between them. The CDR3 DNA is TGTGCCAGCAGCCAGGGGACGGATACGCAGTATTTT. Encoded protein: CASSQGTDTQYF.